Reported below is one T cell receptor (beta chain). Original methodology: Cell counts per sample came from amplifying reference gene primers. Data came from immunoSEQ multiplex PCR; TCRdb stores just in-frame clones and leaves some out. V and J calls and clone size are as listed in that table; D and trimming were resolved from the DNA. The sample contains 50,000 or so clones, 86% of which appear only once. This specimen comes from a study of blood T cell repertoires in COVID-19. Turning to the study itself: Acute and convalescent COVID-19 samples came from the United States, Italy and Spain. PBMCs, B-cell-depleted T cells, or T cells were the source of the cDNA or gDNA that made up the material.

The germline gives CDR1 MNHNY, CDR2 SVGAGI (reference sequence). The CDR3 sequence is 16 residues long. After removal of 6 bases from V and 3 bases from J, the junction contained 10 bases not matched to a gene. Material: peripheral blood. The rearrangement links TRBV6-6 to TRBJ2-7; 11 bases match TRBD1. This receptor was obtained from a woman aged 80 or older with acute or convalescent COVID-19. Written as DNA, the CDR3 is TGTGCCAGCAGCAGCCGGGACAGGGGGTTTAGCTACGAGCAGTACGTC. It is translated as CASSSRDRGFSYEQYV.